The sequence of this T cell receptor (beta chain) was determined in a study of T-cell memory formation after mild COVID-19 (dated by TCRdb to about 2021). Background on the whole study: TCR sequence clusters from the two donors were found to be largely donor specific. Two young, previously healthy adult volunteers, one female and one male, were included in the cohort. In a couple of donors, T-cell clones that expanded and contracted after mild COVID-19 were followed by sequencing TCRalpha and TCRbeta repertoires longitudinally.

This clonotype has a handful of counts. Its binding antigen is unknown. No much larger clone exists at a distance of one base, and base qualities are not known. Ficoll-Paque density gradient centrifugation was used to isolate PBMCs. Ends trimmed: V by 1 base, J by 4 bases; bases unmatched to a gene: 2. Spanning cysteine to phenylalanine, the CDR3 consists of 13 amino acids. The read is trimmed to its CDR3 DNA, 39 bases read in frame from base 1. Looking up the germline V gene yields CDR1 SGHDT and CDR2 YYEEEE. What the work shows at the level of the full study, not this receptor alone: The study covered only a couple of mild cases, and larger cohorts including severe cases with pre-infection samples were considered necessary. SARS-CoV-2 specificity was not confirmed for the second-wave clones peaking on day 37. Balanced CD4/CD8 phenotypes were observed for clones contracting from day 15 to 85, whereas a bias towards CD4+ was observed for a second wave of clones expanding from day 15 to 37. Some responding clones were detected in pre-infection memory, which suggested that pre-existing cross-reactive memory T cells had joined the SARS-CoV-2 response. Contracting CD4+ clones turned up mainly in the CM and EM memory subsets, whereas EMRA was where CD8+ clones were enriched.

Instrument used: Illumina NovaSeq 6000. TCRalpha and TCRbeta cDNA libraries were constructed by 5'RACE with constant-segment primers, with sample barcodes and unique molecular identifiers being introduced. RNA was extracted from every sample with Trizol reagent. Library amplification was performed in two PCR steps, and a second sample barcode and Illumina TruSeq adapters were introduced in the second step. Sequencing of the libraries was done on an Illumina NovaSeq, producing 2 x 150 bp paired-end reads. In the original analysis: Reads were demultiplexed and collapsed into UMI-guided consensus sequences with migec v1.2.7. Using mixcr v2.1.11, UMI consensuses were aligned to TRA and TRB V and J templates and then assembled into clonotypes. A clonotype was counted as expanded or contracted only when both edgeR and NoisET called the clonotype significant, with the noise models trained on biological replicates. For edgeR calls, the cutoffs were a false discovery rate-adjusted p below 0.01 and a log2 fold-change threshold of 1. As an exploratory analysis of dynamics, PCA with hierarchical clustering was applied to max-normalized trajectories of the 1000 most abundant clonotypes. The CD4 or CD8 phenotype of responding clones was assigned using the separately sequenced CD4+ and CD8+ repertoires. Using fastp at Q25 and MiXCR, TCRdb reprocessed the public reads and kept productive beta chains. Each entry is one CDR3 protein sequence, shown with its most common DNA and genes. TCRdb's processing, not the authors' own work, is the source of the V and J calls. The sample table records 470,000 or so distinct CDR3 sequences; roughly 25% of these occur just once. Around 13% of the sample rests with the top ten.

The V and J genes are TRBV5-6 and TRBJ2-7, and 7 bases in between align with TRBD1. Specimen: PBMCs or a T cell subset sorted from them (not recorded which). The receptor was derived from an adult woman who had mild COVID-19 (a few samples of this study predate the infection). The sample titles of this study are shuffled in the database, so cell type and time point are left out; the donor was told from shared clones. The CDR3 is CASSLNRGYEQYF. At the DNA level, the sequence is TGTGCCAGCAGCTTGAACAGGGGATACGAGCAGTACTTC.